These 7 T cell receptor beta chains originate from one sample sequenced in a study of control samples from healthy donors and cancer patients. Profiled with immunoSEQ multiplex PCR; TCRdb holds only in-frame clones, not every one. The sample consists of around 110,000 clones, approximately 93% of them appearing once. Sequenced sample: blood. Receptors originate from a man aged 25 to 45 in good health.

The table lists this clone with a few counts. J is TRBJ2-6 and V is TRBV5-1; 7 bases align to TRBD1. The CDR3 covers 17 residues. Germline lookup yields CDR1 SGHRS and CDR2 YFSETQ. V lost 2 bases and J lost 0; bases outside the gene matches: 5. Here the CDR3 DNA reads TGCGCCAGCAGCTTCCTCGGGACAGTCTCTGGGGCCAACGTCCTGACTTTC. Its translation is CASSFLGTVSGANVLTF. Full variable domain (remainder filled in from reference TRBV5-1 and TRBJ2-6): KAGVTQTPRYLIKTRGQQVTLSCSPISGHRSVSWYQQTPGQGLQFLFEYFSETQRNKGNFPGRFSGRQFSNSRSEMNVSTLELGDSALYLCASSFLGTVSGANVLTFGAGSRLTVL.

The chain couples TRBV11-2 to TRBJ1-2, with D tentatively TRBD1 (6 bases). Between the trimmed V and J ends, which lost 2 bases and 8 bases, there was a span of 15 bases. This CDR3 region has 14 residues. Per the germline V gene, CDR1 is SGHAT and CDR2 is FQNNGV. The CDR3 DNA reads TGTGCCAGCAGCTTAACATACGAGGGGGAGGGCTACACCTTC. It yields the protein CASSLTYEGEGYTF.

This chain uses TRBV7-8 with TRBJ2-5; no clear D. The CDR3 extends over 15 amino acids. V was cut by 4 bases and J by 5 bases, with 17 bases left in between. The V gene's germline CDR1 is SGHVS and CDR2 FQNEAQ. DNA for the CDR3: TGTGCCAGCAGCTCCGACCCAAATCGATGGGAGACCCAGTACTTC. This translates into CASSSDPNRWETQYF.

This clone has only a few counts. The chain is built from TRBV6-5 and TRBJ2-6; the match to TRBD2 covers 7 bases. Per the germline V gene, CDR1 is MNHEY and CDR2 is SVGAGI. The CDR3 contains 13 residues. The trim removed 9 bases at V and 2 bases at J, leaving 1 base unmatched. DNA for the CDR3: TGTGCCAGTCGGGGGGCTGGGGCCAACGTCCTGACTTTC. It encodes CASRGAGANVLTF.

The chain is built from TRBV27 and TRBJ1-1; 8 bases map to TRBD1. The CDR3 has 17 residues. J was trimmed by 0 bases and V by 6 bases; bases with no gene match: 12. CDR1 and CDR2 (germline): MNHEY, SMNVEV (reference sequence). The CDR3 coding sequence is TGTGCCAGCAGCCCCCTTCTGACAGGGGCTATGAACACTGAAGCTTTCTTT. It translates to CASSPLLTGAMNTEAFF.

This chain links TRBV27 with TRBJ1-5; D gene uncertain. The ends were cut back, 0 bases at V and 0 bases at J, with 3 bases in the middle. This CDR3 is 14 amino acids long. The V gene's germline CDR1 is MNHEY and CDR2 SMNVEV (reference sequence). The CDR3 coding sequence is TGTGCCAGCAGTTTATCCTATAGCAATCAGCCCCAGCATTTT. This gives the protein CASSLSYSNQPQHF.

As DNA, the CDR3 is TGTGCCAGCAGCGTAGAGACGGATGGCTACACCTTC. Residues: CASSVETDGYTF. The chain carries TRBV9 and TRBJ1-2; D is undetermined. In germline, CDR1 is SGDLS, CDR2 YYNGEE. The CDR3 extends over 12 amino acids. Trimming left V 0 bases short and J 6 bases short, with 6 bases between.